These T cell receptor beta chains were read from a single sample in a study of beta chain features in type 1 diabetes. Only in-frame clones appear in the TCRdb table, and some are missing; sequencing was by immunoSEQ multiplex PCR. This table holds 240,000 or so clones, over 65% found once. Sequenced input: naive CD4+ T cells from blood. The receptors were sampled from a man aged 25 to 45 in good health. The CDR3 runs from the conserved cysteine through the conserved F or W. A D gene is named only where the DNA matches it firmly. A row's size may be missing; if present it is once, few, many or a size class.

TRBJ1-6 | once | TRBD1 | TRBV4-1 | CASSRDRGPSSLHF | TGCGCCAGCAGCCGGGACAGGGGCCCATCATCCCTCCACTTT
TRBJ2-5 | - | - | TRBV29-1 | CSVVPGPQETQYF | TGCAGCGTTGTCCCGGGGCCACAAGAGACCCAGTACTTC
TRBJ1-1 | - | - | TRBV27 | CASEPPLRAHTEAFF | TGTGCCAGCGAGCCTCCTCTTAGGGCTCACACTGAAGCTTTCTTT
TRBJ2-7 | once | - | TRBV5-1 | CASSLDGAGYDEQYF | TGCGCCAGCAGCTTGGACGGGGCAGGGTATGACGAGCAGTACTTC
TRBJ2-5 | - | - | TRBV7-2 | CASSFRPNVQETQYF | TGTGCCAGCAGCTTTAGGCCCAACGTCCAAGAGACCCAGTACTTC
TRBJ2-5 | - | - | TRBV29-1 | CSVDDRWGSQETQYF | TGCAGCGTTGACGACCGGTGGGGGTCACAAGAGACCCAGTACTTC
TRBJ1-5 | few | - | TRBV15 | CATSRDGQPQHF | TGTGCCACCAGCAGAGACGGGCAGCCCCAGCATTTT
TRBJ2-1 | - | - | TRBV29-1 | CSVRSPALNEQFF | TGCAGCGTTCGGAGTCCAGCCTTGAATGAGCAGTTCTTC
TRBJ1-5 | - | - | TRBV28 | CASTPVGTENQPQHF | TGTGCCAGCACCCCAGTTGGGACGGAAAATCAGCCCCAGCATTTT
TRBJ1-5 | - | - | TRBV7-2 | CASSLIGAGNQPQHF | TGTGCCAGCAGCTTAATAGGAGCAGGGAATCAGCCCCAGCATTTT
TRBJ2-2 | - | TRBD1 | TRBV5-6 | CASSPRWTGGVTGELFF | TGTGCCAGCAGCCCGCGATGGACAGGGGGTGTCACCGGGGAGCTGTTTTTT
TRBJ2-5 | few | - | TRBV30 | CAWSVASVETQYF | TGTGCCTGGAGTGTAGCCAGTGTGGAGACCCAGTACTTC
TRBJ2-7 | - | - | TRBV9 | CASSVGGVTSYEQYF | TGTGCCAGCAGCGTAGGGGGAGTCACCTCCTACGAGCAGTACTTC
TRBJ2-3 | - | - | TRBV6-5 | CASRRTSDTDTQYF | TGTGCCAGCAGGAGGACAAGTGACACAGATACGCAGTATTTT
TRBJ2-1 | - | - | TRBV7-2 | CASSLLGRDRNEQFF | TGTGCCAGCAGCTTATTGGGGCGGGATAGGAATGAGCAGTTCTTC
TRBJ2-7 | - | - | TRBV29-1 | CSVEDGGISSYEQYF | TGCAGCGTTGAAGATGGGGGGATCAGCTCCTACGAGCAGTACTTC
TRBJ2-5 | - | - | TRBV11-2 | CASTSTVVETQYF | TGTGCCAGCACCTCTACGGTCGTAGAGACCCAGTACTTC
TRBJ2-5 | - | TRBD2 | TRBV6-5 | CASSTIAGVETQYF | TGTGCCAGCAGTACAATAGCGGGAGTAGAGACCCAGTACTTC
TRBJ2-1 | few | - | TRBV4-3 | CASSQDGVYNEQFF | TGCGCCAGCAGCCAAGATGGGGTCTACAATGAGCAGTTCTTC
TRBJ1-2 | - | - | TRBV18 | CASSPSGGGYGYTF | TGTGCCAGCTCACCCAGCGGGGGCGGCTATGGCTACACCTTC
TRBJ1-2 | few | TRBD1 | TRBV30 | CAWNGQGSGYTF | TGTGCCTGGAATGGACAGGGGAGTGGCTACACCTTC
TRBJ2-7 | - | - | TRBV25-1 | CASSEFEYDSSYEQYF | TGTGCCAGCAGTGAATTCGAATATGATAGCTCCTACGAGCAGTACTTC
TRBJ1-2 | few | - | TRBV25-1 | CASSPTGNYGYTF | TGTGCCAGCAGCCCAACAGGGAACTATGGCTACACCTTC
TRBJ2-3 | - | - | TRBV5-1 | CASSLTGSTDTQYF | TGCGCCAGCAGCTTGACAGGGAGCACAGATACGCAGTATTTT
TRBJ2-1 | - | - | TRBV25-1 | CASTKYNEQFF | TGTGCCAGCACGAAGTACAATGAGCAGTTCTTC
TRBJ1-3 | - | TRBD1 | TRBV29-1 | CSVQGAPGNTIYF | TGCAGCGTTCAGGGGGCGCCTGGAAACACCATATATTTT
TRBJ2-1 | - | TRBD2 | TRBV7-9 | CASSLAPAGQNEQFF | TGTGCCAGCAGCTTAGCCCCAGCGGGGCAGAATGAGCAGTTCTTC
TRBJ1-1 | few | - | TRBV20-1 | CSTPGDTEAFF | TGCAGCACGCCGGGGGACACTGAAGCTTTCTTT
TRBJ2-3 | once | - | TRBV7-9 | CASSSPQGSTDTQYF | TGTGCCAGCAGCTCCCCGCAGGGTAGCACAGATACGCAGTATTTT
TRBJ2-5 | - | - | TRBV14 | CASSPGARETQYF | TGTGCCAGCAGCCCAGGAGCCCGGGAGACCCAGTACTTC
TRBJ2-3 | few | - | TRBV7-9 | CASSPRPGTLASTDTQYF | TGTGCCAGCAGCCCCCGTCCTGGGACATTAGCTAGCACAGATACGCAGTATTTT
TRBJ2-4 | - | TRBD2 | TRBV7-8 | CASSTLRELAKNIQYF | TGTGCCAGCAGCACTCTGCGGGAGCTAGCCAAAAACATTCAGTACTTC
TRBJ1-5 | - | - | TRBV30 | CAWRSTGLASNQPQHF | TGTGCCTGGAGGTCTACTGGACTGGCTAGCAATCAGCCCCAGCATTTT
TRBJ2-1 | - | - | TRBV29-1 | CSVATRLGNEQFF | TGCAGCGTTGCCACCCGATTGGGCAATGAGCAGTTCTTC
TRBJ2-1 | few | - | TRBV5-6 | CASSLAFTYNEQFF | TGTGCCAGCAGCTTAGCGTTCACCTACAATGAGCAGTTCTTC